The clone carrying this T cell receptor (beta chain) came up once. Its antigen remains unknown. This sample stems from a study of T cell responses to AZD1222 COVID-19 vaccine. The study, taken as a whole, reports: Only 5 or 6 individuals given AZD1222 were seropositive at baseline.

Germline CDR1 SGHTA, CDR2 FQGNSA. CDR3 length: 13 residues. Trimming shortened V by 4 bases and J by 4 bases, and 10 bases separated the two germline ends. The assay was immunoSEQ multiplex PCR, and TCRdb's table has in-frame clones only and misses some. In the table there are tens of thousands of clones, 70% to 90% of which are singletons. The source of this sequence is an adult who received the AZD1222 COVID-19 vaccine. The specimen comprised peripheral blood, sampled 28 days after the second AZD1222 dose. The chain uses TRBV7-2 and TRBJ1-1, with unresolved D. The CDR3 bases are TGTGCCAGCAGCTCCAGACGGAGCACTGAAGCTTTCTTT. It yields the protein CASSSRRSTEAFF.